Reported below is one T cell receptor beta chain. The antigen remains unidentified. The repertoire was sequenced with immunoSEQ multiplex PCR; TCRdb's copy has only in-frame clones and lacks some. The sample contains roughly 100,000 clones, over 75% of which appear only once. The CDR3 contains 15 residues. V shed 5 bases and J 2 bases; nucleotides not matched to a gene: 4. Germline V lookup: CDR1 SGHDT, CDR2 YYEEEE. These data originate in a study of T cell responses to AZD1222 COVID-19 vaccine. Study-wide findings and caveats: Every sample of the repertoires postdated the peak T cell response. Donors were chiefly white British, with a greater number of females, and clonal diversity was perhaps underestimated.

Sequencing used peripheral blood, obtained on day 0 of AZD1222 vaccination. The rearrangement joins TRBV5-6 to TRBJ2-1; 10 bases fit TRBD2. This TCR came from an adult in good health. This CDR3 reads CASSLAGEAYNEQFF. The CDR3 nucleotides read TGTGCCAGCAGTCTAGCGGGAGAGGCCTACAATGAGCAGTTCTTC.